The present entry profiles one T cell receptor beta chain with its context. Its antigen remains unidentified. The germline CDR1 and CDR2 sequences are SEHNR and FQNEAQ (reference sequence). Trimming at V came to 4 bases and at J to 3 bases, leaving 6 bases not matched to a gene. The CDR3 runs 14 residues. The data were taken from a study of CD4+ T cells in melanoma. Overall study results and limits: A reported correlation linked neoantigen-specific CD4+ T cells to CD8+, macrophage and B cell function. In melanoma, neoantigen-specific CD4+ T cells reportedly differed in differentiation state.

The assay was immunoSEQ multiplex PCR, and TCRdb's table has in-frame clones only and misses some. Of over 100,000 clones listed, around 92% are singletons. The receptor comes from a human donor with melanoma. The sample was peripheral blood. This sequence joins TRBV7-9 and TRBJ2-7, with 7 bases identical to TRBD1. This CDR3 is CASSSQDRYYEQYF. The CDR3 region has the DNA TGTGCCAGCAGCTCCCAGGACAGGTACTACGAGCAGTACTTC. Variable domain in full (rest from reference TRBV7-9 and TRBJ2-7): DTGVSQNPRHKITKRGQNVTFRCDPISEHNRLYWYRQTLGQGPEFLTYFQNEAQLEKSRLLSDRFSAERPKGSFSTLEIQRTEQGDSAMYLCASSSQDRYYEQYFGPGTRLTVT.